This T cell receptor (beta chain) derives from a study of T cell changes during pregnancy in multiple sclerosis. CDR3 length: 15 amino acids. V shed 3 bases, J shed 5 bases, and the junction held 7 bases outside the gene matches. Germline CDR1 and CDR2: SGDLS and YYNGEE. Repertoires were generated with immunoSEQ multiplex PCR, while TCRdb's copy carries only in-frame clones and drops some. This table has 55,000 to 70,000 clones, roughly 95% appearing once. The clonotype was recovered from a female donor with multiple sclerosis, enrolled in a pregnancy study. The source material was CD4+ T cells from peripheral blood mononuclear cells, sampled before pregnancy. V gene TRBV9 combines with J gene TRBJ2-5; 10 bases are a match to TRBD2. The CDR3 DNA follows: TGTGCCAGCAGCGGGAGGCTAGCGGGAGCGGAGACCCAGTACTTC. Protein sequence: CASSGRLAGAETQYF.